Each of the 22 T cell receptor beta chains below was sequenced from the same sample in a study of shared clonotypes between healthy human individuals. Clones were read by immunoSEQ multiplex PCR, and TCRdb kept only the in-frame ones, dropping some. The sample shows 2 million to 2.5 million clones, less than 95% of them seen only once. Material for sequencing was naive CD4+ T cells from PBMCs. Subset noted: CD45RA+ positively selected. Receptors were obtained from a man aged 18 to 29 in good health. Some clones in this sample may be carry-over from other donors' samples.

This clone has a single count. This sequence joins TRBV28 and TRBJ2-1; 7 bases are a match to TRBD1. Losses at the gene ends were 6 bases for V and 5 bases for J; bases not matched to a gene: 7. The CDR3 runs to 14 residues. Germline-derived CDR1 and CDR2 are MDHEN and SYDVKM. CDR3 in DNA: TGTGCCAGCAGCCGAAACAGGGGCCACAATGAGCAGTTCTTC. Translated, it gives CASSRNRGHNEQFF.

Here the CDR3 reads CASSSPSGSHRVEQFF. As DNA, the CDR3 is TGTGCCAGCAGCTCCCCTAGCGGGAGTCACCGGGTTGAGCAGTTCTTC. V is TRBV5-6 and J is TRBJ2-1, with 10 bases fitting TRBD2. The junction had 12 bases not matched to a gene; V was cut back by 3 bases and J by 9 bases. The CDR3 loop spans 16 amino acids. Looked up from germline, CDR1 is SGHDT and CDR2 is YYEEEE.

The V and J genes are TRBV25-1 and TRBJ2-1; maybe TRBD1 (5 bases). With 4 bases removed from V and 4 bases from J, the gap between germline ends came to 14 bases. This CDR3 spans 15 amino acids. The germline V gene has CDR1 MGHDK and CDR2 SYGVNS. CDR3 in amino acids: CASSGFLTDYNEQFF. CDR3 bases: TGTGCCAGCAGTGGCTTCCTGACAGATTACAATGAGCAGTTCTTC.

The chain joins TRBV7-9 to TRBJ2-1, with D unresolved. Germline CDR1 and CDR2: SEHNR and FQNEAQ (reference sequence). The germline V and J ends were trimmed by 1 base and 8 bases, with 21 bases remaining between them. The CDR3 contains 17 residues. Here the CDR3 reads CASSLGMAHPRMDEQFF. DNA of the CDR3: TGTGCCAGCAGCTTAGGAATGGCTCACCCCAGGATGGATGAGCAGTTCTTC.

The chain joins TRBV5-1 to TRBJ2-7; the D is unclear. CDR1 SGHRS and CDR2 YFSETQ come from the germline V gene. There are 15 residues in the CDR3. V gave up 1 base and J gave up 0 bases, with 11 bases separating them. The DNA of the CDR3 is TGCGCCAGCAGCTTGCCATCCTCGAACTCCTACGAGCAGTACTTC. Its translation: CASSLPSSNSYEQYF.

This chain joins TRBV11-2 and TRBJ2-7; 11 bases map to TRBD1. The CDR3 has 16 amino acids. The germline V gene encodes CDR1 SGHAT and CDR2 FQNNGV. V gave up 5 bases and J gave up 4 bases; unmatched junction bases: 10. The CDR3 is CASSPRGDRGRYEQYF. Here the CDR3 DNA reads TGTGCCAGCAGCCCCCGGGGGGACAGGGGGAGATACGAGCAGTACTTC.

The chain is built from TRBV5-1 and TRBJ2-1, with 11 bases matching TRBD2. The CDR3 totals 17 residues. After removal of 0 bases from V and 6 bases from J, the junction contained 8 bases not matched to a gene. Germline V CDR1 and CDR2: SGHRS, YFSETQ. The CDR3 DNA sequence: TGCGCCAGCAGCTTGGCAACTAGCGGGAGTTTGGGCAATGAGCAGTTCTTC. This sequence encodes CASSLATSGSLGNEQFF.

This clone came up once. The chain links TRBV9 to TRBJ2-1, with D possibly matching TRBD2 (5 bases). The V end was cut by 6 bases, the J end by 2 bases, with 15 bases between. The CDR3 has 15 residues. Per the germline V gene, CDR1 is SGDLS and CDR2 is YYNGEE. Here the CDR3 DNA reads TGTGCCAGCAACCCAAGCGGATTTACCTACAATGAGCAGTTCTTC. Protein sequence: CASNPSGFTYNEQFF.

A note on this clone: The identical CDR3 is also encoded by other nucleotide sequences in the sample. This chain joins TRBV4-2 and TRBJ1-5; D gene uncertain. Germline V gene sequence: CDR1 LGHNA, CDR2 YNFKEQ. The CDR3 extends over 12 amino acids. V was cut by 5 bases and J by 6 bases, with 8 bases left in between. CDR3 region: CASSLPGQPQHF. The CDR3 bases are TGTGCCAGCAGCTTGCCAGGTCAGCCCCAGCATTTT.

This chain uses TRBV5-1 with TRBJ2-7; D tentatively fits TRBD1 or TRBD2 (5 bases each). V lost 2 bases to trimming and J lost 6 bases, with 18 bases between them. Germline-derived CDR1 and CDR2 are SGHRS and YFSETQ. The CDR3 has 15 amino acids. CDR3 nucleotide sequence: TGCGCCAGCAGCTTAATCCCCGGCAGGGCGGGCGAGCAGTACTTC. Translation: CASSLIPGRAGEQYF.

This clone occurred once. V and J are TRBV6-1 and TRBJ2-7; TRBD1 matches 7 bases. With V trimmed by 1 base and J by 2 bases, 2 bases remained unmatched. The CDR3 sequence is 14 residues long. Germline lookup yields CDR1 MNHNS and CDR2 SASEGT. The CDR3 protein is CASSEGGQPYEQYF. The CDR3 bases are TGTGCCAGCAGTGAAGGGGGACAGCCCTACGAGCAGTACTTC.

This sequence joins TRBV6-6 and TRBJ2-7; D is possibly TRBD1 (6 bases). The CDR3 is 13 residues long. The germline V and J ends were trimmed by 8 bases and 0 bases, with 11 bases remaining between them. Germline CDR1 reads MNHNY; CDR2 reads SVGAGI (reference sequence). The CDR3 DNA follows: TGTGCCAGCGTAGGGACAAACTCCTACGAGCAGTACTTC. This codes for CASVGTNSYEQYF.

This clone appeared once. The genes are TRBV27 and TRBJ2-7, with 9 positions matching TRBD1. This CDR3 spans 16 amino acids. Germline trimming cut 3 bases from V and 1 base from J; bases unmatched to any gene: 7. Germline assignment: CDR1 MNHEY and CDR2 SMNVEV (reference sequence). The CDR3 DNA reads as TGTGCCAGCAGTTTCCGCCCGGGACAGGGATCCTACGAGCAGTACTTC. It translates to CASSFRPGQGSYEQYF.

V gene TRBV28 combines with J gene TRBJ1-1; the match to TRBD1 covers 9 bases. In germline, CDR1 is MDHEN, CDR2 SYDVKM. The ends lost 6 bases at V and 3 bases at J; junction bases unmatched: 14. This CDR3 comprises 17 residues. DNA for the CDR3: TGTGCCAGCAGACCCTCGGTGGACAGGGGTCGCGACACTGAAGCTTTCTTT. Protein: CASRPSVDRGRDTEAFF.

V and J are TRBV5-4 and TRBJ2-3; 9 nucleotides match TRBD1. Germline V lookup: CDR1 SGHNT, CDR2 YYREEE (reference sequence). J lost 3 bases, V lost 4 bases, and 9 bases had no gene match. The CDR3 has 16 amino acids. For the CDR3, the DNA is TGTGCCAGCAGCCCGCCGGGGGACAGGGATACAGATACGCAGTATTTT. Protein sequence: CASSPPGDRDTDTQYF.

This rearrangement joins TRBV30 to TRBJ2-1; the D gene is possibly TRBD2 (6 bases). The CDR3 runs to 14 residues. CDR1 and CDR2 (germline): GTSNPN, SVGIG (reference sequence). Trimming shortened V by 1 base and J by 9 bases, and 16 bases separated the two germline ends. CDR3 in amino acids: CAWSAGRAYGEQFF. In nucleotides, the CDR3 is TGTGCCTGGAGTGCCGGGAGAGCGTACGGTGAGCAGTTCTTC.

J is TRBJ2-1 and V is TRBV11-2; 8 bases match TRBD1. The germline CDR1 and CDR2 sequences are SGHAT and FQNNGV. The CDR3 extends over 15 amino acids. J lost 9 bases, V lost 1 base, and 8 bases had no gene match. This chain's CDR3 is CASSLAGRGRVEQFF. The CDR3 coding sequence is TGTGCCAGCAGCTTAGCGGGCAGGGGGCGGGTTGAGCAGTTCTTC.

This chain joins TRBV18 and TRBJ2-7, with TRBD2 as a possible D gene (6 bases). Germline V gene sequence: CDR1 KGHSH, CDR2 LQKENI. V shed 4 bases and J shed 2 bases, with 9 bases lying between them. The CDR3 totals 13 residues. CDR3 sequence (DNA): TGTGCCAGCTCACTAGCGGCCCCCTACGAGCAGTACTTC. Translating gives CASSLAAPYEQYF.

In DNA, the CDR3 is TGTGCCAGCAGCGCGGCCGCCGGGAGCAATCAGCCCCAGCATTTT. Translated, it gives CASSAAAGSNQPQHF. The gene calls are TRBV6-1 and TRBJ1-5; D is unclear. V lost 6 bases to trimming and J lost 1 base, with 13 bases between them. Looked up from germline, CDR1 is MNHNS and CDR2 is SASEGT. The CDR3 spans 15 residues.

The rearrangement uses TRBV30 and TRBJ2-7; 10 bases are a match to TRBD2. The germline V gene encodes CDR1 GTSNPN and CDR2 SVGIG (reference sequence). J was trimmed by 7 bases and V by 3 bases; bases with no gene match: 6. The CDR3 sequence is 13 residues long. The CDR3 region is CAWRRLAGDEQYF. CDR3 sequence (DNA): TGTGCCTGGAGGCGTCTAGCGGGAGATGAGCAGTACTTC.

This chain connects TRBV4-1 to TRBJ1-3, with D maybe TRBD1 (6 bases). The CDR3 runs 18 residues. CDR1 and CDR2 from the germline V gene are MGHRA and YSYEKL. V lost 1 base and J 4 bases, leaving 20 bases between the germline ends. The CDR3 is CASSQGSIPGAKGNTIYF. The CDR3 DNA reads TGCGCCAGCAGCCAAGGGAGCATACCGGGGGCGAAGGGAAACACCATATATTTT.

J is TRBJ2-2 and V is TRBV29-1, with D maybe TRBD1 (6 bases). V was cut by 6 bases and J by 2 bases, with 13 bases left in between. This CDR3 region has 14 residues. CDR1 and CDR2 from the germline V gene are SQVTM and ANQGSEA. In DNA form, the CDR3 reads TGCAGCGTCCACGGACAGATAAACACCGGGGAGCTGTTTTTT. Protein: CSVHGQINTGELFF.